The rows below give T cell receptor beta chains drawn from one sample of a study of T cells in Graves' hyperthyroidism and ophthalmopathy. Using its own MiXCR run on the multiplex PCR reads, TCRdb lists one record per CDR3 protein. The sample carries around 430,000 distinct CDR3 sequences, 15% recorded once. The sample consisted of blood. These receptors came from a woman in her thirties with Graves' hyperthyroidism. Both conserved end residues are part of each CDR3. Each record gives: J gene, V gene, D gene, clone size, CDR3 protein, CDR3 DNA. A D gene is named only where the DNA matches it firmly. Part of the rows lack a size; the others show once, few, many or a class for expanded clones.

>TRBJ2-6|TRBV6-1|-|-
CASGTAGQGVSGANVLTF
TGTGCCAGCGGCACCGCGGGGCAGGGGGTCTCTGGGGCCAACGTCCTGACTTTC
>TRBJ2-7|TRBV28|TRBD1|many
CASRNTGQGAREQYF
TGTGCCAGCAGAAATACGGGACAGGGGGCGCGAGAGCAGTACTTC
>TRBJ2-7|TRBV4-1|-|-
CASSDLYYEQYF
TGCGCCAGCAGCGATTTATACTACGAGCAGTACTTC
>TRBJ2-5|TRBV5-1|TRBD1|many
CASSFHGQGPQETQYF
TGCGCCAGCAGCTTCCACGGACAGGGCCCCCAAGAGACCCAGTACTTC
>TRBJ2-3|TRBV19|-|few
CASSMRQSSTDTQYF
TGTGCCAGTAGTATGCGTCAGTCTAGCACAGATACGCAGTATTTT
>TRBJ2-2|TRBV12-3/TRBV12-4|-|many
CASRVRGDTGELFF
TGTGCCAGCCGCGTACGGGGAGACACCGGGGAGCTGTTTTTT
>TRBJ2-3|TRBV12-3/TRBV12-4|TRBD2|-
CASSGRLAGASTDTQYF
TGTGCCAGCAGTGGCCGGCTAGCGGGTGCTAGCACAGATACGCAGTATTTT
>TRBJ2-1|TRBV9|TRBD2|-
CASSVEGLAVRNEQFF
TGTGCCAGCAGCGTAGAGGGACTAGCAGTGCGCAATGAGCAGTTCTTC
>TRBJ1-2|TRBV3-1|-|many
CASSLQPIQEGYTF
TGTGCCAGCAGCCTACAGCCGATCCAGGAAGGCTACACCTTC
>TRBJ1-5|TRBV20-1|-|many
CSARTPMGYQPQHF
TGCAGTGCTAGAACGCCGATGGGCTACCAGCCCCAGCATTTT
>TRBJ2-1|TRBV5-5|TRBD1|-
CASSLGGATGANEQFF
TGTGCCAGCAGCTTGGGGGGGGCGACAGGGGCCAATGAGCAGTTCTTC
>TRBJ2-7|TRBV19|TRBD2|few
CASSSASGYEQYF
TGTGCCAGTAGTTCGGCTAGCGGGTACGAGCAGTACTTC
>TRBJ2-5|TRBV29-1|TRBD1|many
CSVKRQGAWETQYF
TGCAGCGTTAAGAGACAGGGGGCATGGGAGACCCAGTACTTC
>TRBJ1-6|TRBV6-5|TRBD1|-
CASSYGTGGSPLHF
TGTGCCAGCAGTTACGGGACAGGGGGATCACCCCTCCACTTT
>TRBJ2-4|TRBV11-2|-|many
CASSLTQNIQYF
TGTGCCAGCAGCTTAACCCAGAACATTCAGTACTTC
>TRBJ2-1|TRBV20-1|TRBD2|few
CSATSASGSYNEQFF
TGCAGTGCGACCTCGGCCAGCGGGAGTTACAATGAGCAGTTCTTC
>TRBJ2-3|TRBV24-1|-|many
CATSDLWLTDTQYF
TGTGCCACCAGTGATTTGTGGCTTACGGATACGCAGTATTTT
>TRBJ2-7|TRBV9|-|few
CASSPHPEGVLNHEQYF
TGTGCCAGCAGCCCCCACCCAGAGGGAGTCCTAAACCACGAGCAGTACTTC
>TRBJ1-1|TRBV12-3/TRBV12-4|TRBD1|many
CASSLGDRANTEAFF
TGTGCCAGCAGTTTAGGGGACAGGGCGAACACTGAAGCTTTCTTT